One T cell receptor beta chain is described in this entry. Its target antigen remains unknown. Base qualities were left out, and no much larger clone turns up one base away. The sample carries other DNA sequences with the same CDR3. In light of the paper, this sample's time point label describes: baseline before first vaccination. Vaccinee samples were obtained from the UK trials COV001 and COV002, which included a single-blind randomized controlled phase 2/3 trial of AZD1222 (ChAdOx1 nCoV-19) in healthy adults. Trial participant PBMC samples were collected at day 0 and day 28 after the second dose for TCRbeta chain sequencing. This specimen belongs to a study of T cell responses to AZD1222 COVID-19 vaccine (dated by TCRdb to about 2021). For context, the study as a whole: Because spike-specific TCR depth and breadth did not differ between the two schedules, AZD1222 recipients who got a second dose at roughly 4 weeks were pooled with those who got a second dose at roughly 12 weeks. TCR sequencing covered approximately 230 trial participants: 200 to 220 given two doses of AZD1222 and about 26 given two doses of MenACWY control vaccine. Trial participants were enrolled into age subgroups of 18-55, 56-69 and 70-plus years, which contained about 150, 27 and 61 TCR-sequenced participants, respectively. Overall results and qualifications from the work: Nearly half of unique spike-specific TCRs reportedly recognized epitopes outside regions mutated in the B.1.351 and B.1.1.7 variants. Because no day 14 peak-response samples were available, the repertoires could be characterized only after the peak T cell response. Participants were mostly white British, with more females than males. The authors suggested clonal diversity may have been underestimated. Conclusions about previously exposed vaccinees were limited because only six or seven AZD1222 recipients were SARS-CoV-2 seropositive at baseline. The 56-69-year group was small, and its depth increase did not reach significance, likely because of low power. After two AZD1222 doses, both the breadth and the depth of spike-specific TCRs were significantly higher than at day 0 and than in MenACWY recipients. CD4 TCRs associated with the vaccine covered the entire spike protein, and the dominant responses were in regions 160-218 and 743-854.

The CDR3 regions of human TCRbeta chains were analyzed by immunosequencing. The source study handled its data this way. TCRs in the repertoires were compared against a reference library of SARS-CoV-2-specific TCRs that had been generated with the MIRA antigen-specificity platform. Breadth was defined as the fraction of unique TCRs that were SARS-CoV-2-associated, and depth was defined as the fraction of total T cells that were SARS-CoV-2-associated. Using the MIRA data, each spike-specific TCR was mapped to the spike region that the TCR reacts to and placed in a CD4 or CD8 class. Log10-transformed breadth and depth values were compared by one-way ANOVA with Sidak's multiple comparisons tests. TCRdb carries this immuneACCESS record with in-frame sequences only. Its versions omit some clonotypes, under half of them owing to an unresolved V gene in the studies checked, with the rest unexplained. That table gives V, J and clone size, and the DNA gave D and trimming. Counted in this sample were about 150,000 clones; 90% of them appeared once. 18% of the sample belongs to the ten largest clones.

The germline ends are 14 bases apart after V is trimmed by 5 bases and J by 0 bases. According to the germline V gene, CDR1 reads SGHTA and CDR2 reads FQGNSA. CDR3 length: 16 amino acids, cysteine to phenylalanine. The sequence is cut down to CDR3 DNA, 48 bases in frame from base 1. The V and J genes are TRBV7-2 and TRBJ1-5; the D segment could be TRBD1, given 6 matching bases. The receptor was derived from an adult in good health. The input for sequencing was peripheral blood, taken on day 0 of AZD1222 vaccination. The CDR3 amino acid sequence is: CASSAQGTYSNQPQHF. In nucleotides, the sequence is TGTGCCAGCAGCGCACAGGGAACCTATAGCAATCAGCCCCAGCATTTT.